In this sample, the clone carrying this T cell receptor (beta chain) turned up a few times. No antigen is known for it. Isolated RNA was reverse transcribed in full, so expressed TCRB transcripts were sequenced. Samples of naive, central memory and regulatory T cells yielded a mean of around 3.4 million reads. Profiled with immunoSEQ multiplex PCR; TCRdb holds only in-frame clones, not every one. The sample includes about 230,000 clones, more than 15% seen only once; the top ten take about 0.085%. This specimen comes from a study of beta chain features in type 1 diabetes. Trimming removed 7 bases from V and 0 bases from J, with 16 bases in between. Germline CDR1 is MDHEN and CDR2 is SYDVKM. The CDR3 is 16 amino acids. The authors sorted CD4+ naive, central memory, regulatory and stem cell-like memory cells via CD45RO/CCR7/CD25/CD127/CD95/CD27. General study points: Naive, central memory and Treg TCRB repertoires appeared more alike in patients than in healthy donors. Type 1 diabetes patients had moderately but significantly shorter TCRB CDR3s in all four CD4+ subsets. Any HLA type influence on TCRB rearrangement was left unresolved here.

The receptor comes from a man aged 25-45 years with type 1 diabetes. The sequenced sample consisted of naive CD4+ T cells from blood. This sequence joins TRBV28 and TRBJ2-4, with no clear D. CDR3 sequence: CASTHGGEIAKNIQYF. In DNA, the CDR3 is TGTGCCAGCACCCACGGTGGGGAAATAGCCAAAAACATTCAGTACTTC.